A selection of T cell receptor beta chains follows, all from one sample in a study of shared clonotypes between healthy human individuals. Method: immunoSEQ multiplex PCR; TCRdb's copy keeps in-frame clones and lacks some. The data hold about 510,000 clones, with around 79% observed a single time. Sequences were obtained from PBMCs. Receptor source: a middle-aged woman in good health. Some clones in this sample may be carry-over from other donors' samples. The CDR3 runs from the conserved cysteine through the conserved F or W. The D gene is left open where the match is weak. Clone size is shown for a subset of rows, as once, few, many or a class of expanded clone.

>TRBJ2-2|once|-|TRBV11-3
CASSLEMNTGELFF
TGTGCCAGCAGCTTAGAGATGAACACCGGGGAGCTGTTTTTT
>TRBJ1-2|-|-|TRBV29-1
CSVAGDYGYTF
TGCAGCGTTGCCGGGGACTATGGCTACACCTTC
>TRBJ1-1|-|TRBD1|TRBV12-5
CASGLVLTGVLYTEAFF
TGTGCTAGTGGTTTGGTATTGACAGGGGTATTATATACTGAAGCTTTCTTT
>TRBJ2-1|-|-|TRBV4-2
CASSQDRAGGNEQFF
TGTGCCAGCAGCCAAGATCGGGCTGGAGGCAATGAGCAGTTCTTC
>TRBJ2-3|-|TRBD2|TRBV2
CASKTSSGSLDTQYF
TGTGCCAGCAAAACGTCTAGCGGGAGCTTGGATACGCAGTATTTT
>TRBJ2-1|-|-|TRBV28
CASSSLGFEQFF
TGTGCCAGCAGTTCCTTGGGTTTTGAGCAGTTCTTC
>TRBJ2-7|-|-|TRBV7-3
CASSLAGGTYEQYF
TGTGCCAGCAGCTTAGCTGGGGGGACCTACGAGCAGTACTTC
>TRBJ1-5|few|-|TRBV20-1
CSARRTTQHF
TGCAGTGCTAGAAGGACAACCCAGCATTTT
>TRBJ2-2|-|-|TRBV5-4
CASSRDFNTGELFF
TGTGCCAGCAGCCGGGACTTTAACACCGGGGAGCTGTTTTTT
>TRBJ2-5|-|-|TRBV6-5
CASRGSGGGETQYF
TGTGCCAGCAGAGGGTCAGGGGGGGGAGAGACCCAGTACTTC
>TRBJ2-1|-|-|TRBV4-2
CASSHREGYNEQFF
TGTGCCAGCAGTCACAGGGAGGGTTACAATGAGCAGTTCTTC
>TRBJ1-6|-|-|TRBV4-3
CASSQDYGDSPLHF
TGCGCCAGCAGCCAAGATTACGGAGATTCACCCCTCCACTTT
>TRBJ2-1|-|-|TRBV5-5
CASSAGIYNEQFF
TGTGCCAGCAGCGCCGGGATCTACAATGAGCAGTTCTTC
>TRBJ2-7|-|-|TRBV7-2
CASSLAVGDPYEQYF
TGTGCCAGCAGCTTAGCCGTAGGCGACCCATACGAGCAGTACTTC
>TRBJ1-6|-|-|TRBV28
CASSYTPPGLGGDSPLHF
TGTGCCAGCAGCTACACCCCCCCAGGGCTAGGGGGGGATTCACCCCTCCACTTT
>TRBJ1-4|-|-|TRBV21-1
CASSKADLNEKLFF
TGTGCCAGCAGCAAAGCAGATCTTAATGAAAAACTGTTTTTT
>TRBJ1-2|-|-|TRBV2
CASSLGTRGGYTF
TGTGCCAGCAGCCTCGGAACGCGCGGTGGCTACACCTTC
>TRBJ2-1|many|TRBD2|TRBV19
CASSMWGSPSGRTLSNEQFF
TGTGCCAGTAGTATGTGGGGGAGCCCTAGCGGGAGAACCCTGAGCAATGAGCAGTTCTTC
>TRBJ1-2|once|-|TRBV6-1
CASSEALWGGAYGYTF
TGTGCCAGCAGTGAAGCGCTTTGGGGAGGGGCCTATGGCTACACCTTC
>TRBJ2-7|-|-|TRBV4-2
CASSQEGTSATLYF
TGTGCCAGCAGCCAGGAGGGGACCTCGGCAACCCTGTACTTC
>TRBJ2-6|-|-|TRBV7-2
CASSPTGTSGANVLTF
TGTGCCAGCAGCCCCACAGGTACCTCTGGGGCCAACGTCCTGACTTTC
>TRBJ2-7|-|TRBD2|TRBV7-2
CASSRTSGPYEQYF
TGTGCCAGCAGCCGGACTAGCGGGCCCTACGAGCAGTACTTC
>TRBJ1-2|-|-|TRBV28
CASSLRSPTGYGYTF
TGTGCCAGCAGTTTACGGAGCCCCACGGGCTATGGCTACACCTTC
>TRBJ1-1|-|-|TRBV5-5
CASSLGPMNTEAFF
TGTGCCAGCAGCTTGGGCCCCATGAACACTGAAGCTTTCTTT
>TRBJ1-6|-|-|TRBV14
CASSQGLYNSPLHF
TGTGCCAGCAGCCAAGGACTCTATAATTCACCCCTCCACTTT
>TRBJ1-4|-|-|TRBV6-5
CASSYDTNEKLFF
TGTGCCAGCAGTTACGATACAAATGAAAAACTGTTTTTT
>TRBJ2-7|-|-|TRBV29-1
CSPKGRPFISYEQYF
TGCAGCCCCAAAGGGAGGCCCTTTATCTCCTACGAGCAGTACTTC
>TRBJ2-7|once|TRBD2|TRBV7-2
CASSLGGGSQYEQYF
TGTGCCAGCAGCTTAGGTGGCGGGAGTCAGTACGAGCAGTACTTC
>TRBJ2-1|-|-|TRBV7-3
CASSLNAQRGIDEQFF
TGTGCCAGCAGCTTAAACGCCCAGCGAGGGATCGATGAGCAGTTCTTC
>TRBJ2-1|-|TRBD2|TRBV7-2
CASSLDSGRAVYNEQFF
TGTGCCAGCAGCTTAGATAGCGGGAGGGCCGTATACAATGAGCAGTTCTTC
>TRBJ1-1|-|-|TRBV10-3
CAISESWQPNTEAFF
TGTGCCATCAGTGAGTCGTGGCAGCCGAACACTGAAGCTTTCTTT
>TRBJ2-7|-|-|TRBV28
CASSRRGYGYEQYF
TGTGCCAGCAGTCGCCGAGGGTATGGGTACGAGCAGTACTTC
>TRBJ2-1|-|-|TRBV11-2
CASSLEGAPSYNEQFF
TGTGCCAGCAGCTTAGAGGGCGCGCCCTCCTACAATGAGCAGTTCTTC
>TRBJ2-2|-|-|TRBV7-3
CASSPHLDTGELFF
TGTGCCAGCAGCCCCCATCTGGACACCGGGGAGCTGTTTTTT
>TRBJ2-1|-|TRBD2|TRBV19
CASTLGTSGINEQFF
TGTGCCAGTACTCTTGGGACTAGCGGAATTAATGAGCAGTTCTTC
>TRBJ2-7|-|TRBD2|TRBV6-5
CASSYRRTSGVTEQYF
TGTGCCAGCAGTTATCGTCGGACTAGCGGGGTAACAGAGCAGTACTTC